Listed below are T cell receptor beta chains from one sample, sequenced in a study of cytomegalovirus exposure and HLA in healthy donors. Sequencing used immunoSEQ multiplex PCR; TCRdb keeps in-frame clones, though not all of them. The sample has around 160,000 clones, roughly 79% seen once. Sequencing was done on a sample of PBMCs. These receptors all stem from a man over 45 in good health and CMV-seropositive. The CDR3 runs from the conserved cysteine through the conserved F or W. The order of the fields is clone size, D gene, V gene, J gene, CDR3 protein, CDR3 DNA. The D gene is left open where the match is weak. For some rows the clone size is stated as once, few or many, or as a class when expanded; others skip it.

clone_size: once
d_call: .
v_call: TRBV18
j_call: TRBJ2-7
cdr3_aa: CASSPGSTYEQYF
cdr3_nt: TGTGCCAGCTCACCGGGCAGTACCTACGAGCAGTACTTC

clone_size: .
d_call: .
v_call: TRBV6-1
j_call: TRBJ1-4
cdr3_aa: CASSEWQADGEKLFF
cdr3_nt: TGTGCCAGCAGTGAATGGCAGGCTGATGGTGAAAAACTGTTTTTT

clone_size: .
d_call: .
v_call: TRBV29-1
j_call: TRBJ2-5
cdr3_aa: CSAQQKMKETQYF
cdr3_nt: TGCAGCGCACAACAAAAAATGAAAGAGACCCAGTACTTC

clone_size: .
d_call: .
v_call: TRBV7-2
j_call: TRBJ2-5
cdr3_aa: CASSLVSVETQYF
cdr3_nt: TGTGCCAGCAGCTTAGTTAGTGTGGAGACCCAGTACTTC

clone_size: .
d_call: TRBD1
v_call: TRBV7-9
j_call: TRBJ1-5
cdr3_aa: CASATGGYQPQHF
cdr3_nt: TGTGCCAGCGCAACAGGGGGTTATCAGCCCCAGCATTTT

clone_size: .
d_call: .
v_call: TRBV5-1
j_call: TRBJ1-5
cdr3_aa: CASSLAGYSNQPQHF
cdr3_nt: TGCGCCAGCAGCTTAGCGGGTTATAGCAATCAGCCCCAGCATTTT

clone_size: .
d_call: TRBD1
v_call: TRBV4-1
j_call: TRBJ1-1
cdr3_aa: CASSRTGYPEAFF
cdr3_nt: TGCGCCAGCAGCCGGACAGGGTATCCTGAAGCTTTCTTT

clone_size: .
d_call: .
v_call: TRBV19
j_call: TRBJ1-1
cdr3_aa: CASSIDPGNTEAFF
cdr3_nt: TGTGCCAGTAGTATAGATCCGGGGAACACTGAAGCTTTCTTT

clone_size: .
d_call: TRBD1
v_call: TRBV5-1
j_call: TRBJ1-4
cdr3_aa: CASSQVPGQGNEKLFF
cdr3_nt: TGCGCCAGCAGTCAAGTACCGGGACAGGGGAATGAAAAACTGTTTTTT

clone_size: .
d_call: TRBD1
v_call: TRBV27
j_call: TRBJ1-2
cdr3_aa: CASSTKGQGITNYGYTF
cdr3_nt: TGTGCCAGCAGCACCAAGGGACAGGGGATAACTAACTATGGCTACACCTTC

clone_size: .
d_call: .
v_call: TRBV6-5
j_call: TRBJ2-5
cdr3_aa: CASSYGREGETQYF
cdr3_nt: TGTGCCAGCAGTTACGGCAGGGAAGGGGAGACCCAGTACTTC

clone_size: .
d_call: TRBD2
v_call: TRBV4-1
j_call: TRBJ2-3
cdr3_aa: CASSPFFSGGVGDTQYF
cdr3_nt: TGCGCCAGCAGCCCCTTCTTTAGCGGGGGGGTCGGAGATACGCAGTATTTT

clone_size: .
d_call: .
v_call: TRBV7-9
j_call: TRBJ1-3
cdr3_aa: CASSPQIISGNTIYF
cdr3_nt: TGTGCCAGCAGCCCCCAGATTATCTCTGGAAACACCATATATTTT

clone_size: .
d_call: .
v_call: TRBV5-5
j_call: TRBJ1-1
cdr3_aa: CASSWGDTEAFF
cdr3_nt: TGTGCCAGCAGCTGGGGGGACACTGAAGCTTTCTTT

clone_size: .
d_call: .
v_call: TRBV10-3
j_call: TRBJ1-2
cdr3_aa: CAISVAGKGGYTF
cdr3_nt: TGTGCCATCAGTGTAGCAGGGAAAGGTGGCTACACCTTC

clone_size: .
d_call: .
v_call: TRBV2
j_call: TRBJ1-1
cdr3_aa: CASSDSRRTEAFF
cdr3_nt: TGTGCCAGCAGTGATTCGAGGAGGACTGAAGCTTTCTTT

clone_size: .
d_call: TRBD1
v_call: TRBV27
j_call: TRBJ2-7
cdr3_aa: CASSLSGTASYEQYF
cdr3_nt: TGTGCCAGCAGTTTATCGGGGACAGCCTCCTACGAGCAGTACTTC

clone_size: few
d_call: .
v_call: TRBV4-2
j_call: TRBJ1-1
cdr3_aa: CASSRTVSTEAFF
cdr3_nt: TGTGCCAGCAGTAGGACAGTTAGCACTGAAGCTTTCTTT

clone_size: .
d_call: .
v_call: TRBV19
j_call: TRBJ1-1
cdr3_aa: CASSSRVTEAFF
cdr3_nt: TGTGCCAGTAGTTCCAGGGTCACTGAAGCTTTCTTT

clone_size: .
d_call: TRBD2
v_call: TRBV5-1
j_call: TRBJ2-1
cdr3_aa: CASSPWGRGGDDEQFF
cdr3_nt: TGCGCCAGCAGCCCCTGGGGACGGGGGGGTGACGATGAGCAGTTCTTC

clone_size: .
d_call: TRBD2
v_call: TRBV6-1
j_call: TRBJ2-3
cdr3_aa: CASSEERGGPDTQYF
cdr3_nt: TGTGCCAGCAGTGAGGAGCGGGGGGGCCCCGATACGCAGTATTTT

clone_size: .
d_call: .
v_call: TRBV7-8
j_call: TRBJ2-4
cdr3_aa: CASSNRALAKNIQYF
cdr3_nt: TGTGCCAGCAGCAACAGAGCACTAGCCAAAAACATTCAGTACTTC

clone_size: once
d_call: .
v_call: TRBV6-6
j_call: TRBJ1-6
cdr3_aa: CASSSTPDSILHF
cdr3_nt: TGTGCCAGCAGTTCGACCCCAGACAGCATCCTCCACTTT

clone_size: .
d_call: .
v_call: TRBV5-5
j_call: TRBJ1-1
cdr3_aa: CASSLGFGLMGTEAFF
cdr3_nt: TGTGCCAGCAGCTTGGGGTTTGGGCTTATGGGCACTGAAGCTTTCTTT